The sequence of this T cell receptor (beta chain) was determined in a study of T cell repertoires in cytomegalovirus infection (dated by TCRdb to the late 2010s). Background on the whole study: Because public TCR beta signatures pointed to carriage of CMV infection together with the matching HLA type, the HLA type of each donor mattered for the analysis. Points the paper makes about the study in general: Carriers of CMV infection plus the relevant HLA type were discriminated by the cumulative frequency of public TCR beta family members in the study cohort and in an independent roughly 370-donor cohort. The ex vivo response was dominated by HLA-C-restricted CMV-specific TCR beta clonotypes, and the single most frequent clonotype in two of eight donors was supplied by these HLA-C-restricted clonotypes.

This clonotype was seen many times. Its specific antigen is unknown. The record has no base qualities; no much larger clone is one base away. Inclusive of the bounding cysteine and phenylalanine, the CDR3 is 16 residues long. Only the CDR3 DNA is retained, 48 bases long and in frame from the first base. Unmatched junction bases come to 5, with V trimmed by 2 bases and J by 2 bases. For CDR1 and CDR2, the germline V gene lists SGHTA and FQGNSA. Sequencer: Illumina HiSeq 1500. TCRdb handled the public reads itself, with Q25 trimming in fastp and clone calling in MiXCR, and kept productive beta chains. Each CDR3 protein appears once, grouped with its most common genes and DNA. The sample has roughly 280,000 distinct CDR3 sequences on record, roughly 15% of them singletons. The ten top clones hold 8.8% of the sample.

The V and J genes are TRBV7-2 and TRBJ2-3, and TRBD2 matches 9 of the central bases. The source of this sequence is a human donor in good health (CMV status not recorded). Some clones in this sample may be carry-over from other donors' samples. Material: PBMCs. The CDR3 region has the sequence CASSLWASGTTDTQYF. The base sequence is TGTGCCAGCAGCTTATGGGCTAGCGGGACCACAGATACGCAGTATTTT.